Following are 3 T cell receptor beta chains from one sample sequenced in a study of CD8+ T cells in alopecia areata. The sequencing template was cDNA reverse transcribed from extracted RNA. Assay used: immunoSEQ multiplex PCR; TCRdb lists only in-frame clones, some missing. This sample yields roughly 150,000 clones, of which 55% to 65% are seen a single time; about 4.4% belongs to the top ten. The sample was CD4+ T cells sorted from blood. The source of these receptors is a human donor in good health.

V gene TRBV23-1 combines with J gene TRBJ1-1; D perhaps matches TRBD1 (6 bases). TRBV23-1 is classed as an ORF, of uncertain function. V was trimmed by 0 bases and J by 6 bases, leaving 11 bases between them. The CDR3 sequence is 14 residues long. CDR3 DNA: TGCGCCAGCAGTCAATCTGTGGGGGCACCTGAAGCTTTCTTT. It yields the protein CASSQSVGAPEAFF.

This clone has a handful of counts. The chain combines TRBV29-1 with TRBJ2-7; 8 positions match TRBD1. The germline V gene has CDR1 SQVTM and CDR2 ANQGSEA. The CDR3 has 14 amino acids. Unmatched junction bases numbered 8, after V lost 4 bases and J lost 3 bases. The DNA of the CDR3 is TGCAGCGTTGCGGCTCGGACAGGGAACTACGAGCAGTACTTC. Its protein product is CSVAARTGNYEQYF.

The chain joins TRBV28 to TRBJ2-1, with 8 bases that match TRBD2. V gave up 6 bases and J gave up 10 bases; unmatched junction bases: 11. The CDR3 has 14 amino acids. Germline values: CDR1 MDHEN, CDR2 SYDVKM. This CDR3 is CASRIGLAINEQFF. DNA of the CDR3: TGTGCCAGCAGGATAGGACTAGCCATAAACGAGCAGTTCTTC.